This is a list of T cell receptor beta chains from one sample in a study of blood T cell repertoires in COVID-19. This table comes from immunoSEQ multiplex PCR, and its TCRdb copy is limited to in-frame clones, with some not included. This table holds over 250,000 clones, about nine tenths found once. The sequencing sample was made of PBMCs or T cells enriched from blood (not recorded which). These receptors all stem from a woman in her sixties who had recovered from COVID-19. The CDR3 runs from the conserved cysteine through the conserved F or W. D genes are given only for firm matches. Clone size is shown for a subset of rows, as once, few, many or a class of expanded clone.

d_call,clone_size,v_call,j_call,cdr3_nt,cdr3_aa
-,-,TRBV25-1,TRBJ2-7,TGTGCCAGCAGTGAATACTTATCTCCGTACGAGCAGTACTTC,CASSEYLSPYEQYF
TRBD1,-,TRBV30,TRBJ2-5,TGTGCCTGGAGTGTATGGACAGGGGAAATTGCCCAGTACTTC,CAWSVWTGEIAQYF
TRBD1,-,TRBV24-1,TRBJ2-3,TGTGCCACCAGTGACCGGGACAGACTCAGCACAGATACGCAGTATTTT,CATSDRDRLSTDTQYF
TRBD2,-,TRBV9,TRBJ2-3,TGTGCCAGCAGCCAGTGGGGGGGAGGAGATACGCAGTATTTT,CASSQWGGGDTQYF
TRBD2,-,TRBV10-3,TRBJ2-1,TGTGCCATCAGCCACACGGGGGCGGGAGGGCACAATGAGCAGTTCTTC,CAISHTGAGGHNEQFF
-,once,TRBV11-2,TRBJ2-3,TGTGCCAGCAGCTTAGATCACGGGGGAGATACGCAGTATTTT,CASSLDHGGDTQYF
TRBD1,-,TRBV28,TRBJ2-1,TGTGCCAGCAGTTTATCTTTGGGACAGGGGTTTAATGAGCAGTTCTTC,CASSLSLGQGFNEQFF
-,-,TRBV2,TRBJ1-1,TGTGCCAGCAGGGACTGGAACACTGAAGCTTTCTTT,CASRDWNTEAFF
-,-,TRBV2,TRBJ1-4,TGTGCCAGCAGTGATGAACGGGAAAAACTGTTTTTT,CASSDEREKLFF
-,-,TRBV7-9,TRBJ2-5,TGTGCCAGCAGCTTAGGGGTGAGCAGCGCCGGGACTTTCCAAGAGACCCAGTACTTC,CASSLGVSSAGTFQETQYF
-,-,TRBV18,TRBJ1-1,TGTGCCAGTCAAGAAACAGGGACCACTGAAGCTTTCTTT,CASQETGTTEAFF
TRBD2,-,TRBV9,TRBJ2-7,TGTGCCAGCAGCGCCACCGTCCCTGGACTAGCGGGGGGCTCCGACGAGCAGTACTTC,CASSATVPGLAGGSDEQYF
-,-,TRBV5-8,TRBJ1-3,TGTGCCAGCAGCTTGGCCTCGACAGTTGGAAACACCATATATTTT,CASSLASTVGNTIYF
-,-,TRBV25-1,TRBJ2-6,TGTGCCAGCACTTCCGGCTCTGGGGCCAACGTCCTGACTTTC,CASTSGSGANVLTF
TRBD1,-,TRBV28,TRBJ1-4,TGTGCCAGCAGACCTCCGGGACAGGGAGGAACTAATGAAAAACTGTTTTTT,CASRPPGQGGTNEKLFF
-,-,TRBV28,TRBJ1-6,TGTGCCAGCGGTGTTGACGGACAGAGTAATTCACCCCTCCACTTT,CASGVDGQSNSPLHF
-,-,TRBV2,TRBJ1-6,TGTGCCGGACAGCTTGGGGCCGGTTCACCCCTCCACTTT,CAGQLGAGSPLHF
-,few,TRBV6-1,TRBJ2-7,TGTGCCAGCAGTGAAGCTGCAGGGTTTTCCTACGAGCAGTACTTC,CASSEAAGFSYEQYF
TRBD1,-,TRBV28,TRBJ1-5,TGTGCCAGCGGTCAGGTTGGGACAGGGCGACAGCCCCAGCATTTT,CASGQVGTGRQPQHF
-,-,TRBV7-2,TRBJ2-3,TGTGCCAGCAGCTTATTTCGGGGCACAGATACGCAGTATTTT,CASSLFRGTDTQYF
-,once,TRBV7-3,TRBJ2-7,TGTGCCAGCAGCTTAAACGGGGTATCCTACGAGCAGTACTTC,CASSLNGVSYEQYF
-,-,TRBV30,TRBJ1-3,TGTGCCTGGAGTCGGCAGGGAGGGAACACCATATATTTT,CAWSRQGGNTIYF
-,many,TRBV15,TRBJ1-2,TGTGCCACCAGCAGAGATCGGGTTGGCTATGGCTACACCTTC,CATSRDRVGYGYTF
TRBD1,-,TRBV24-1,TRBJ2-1,TGTGCCACCAGTGATTTGACAGGGGAGAATGAGCAGTTCTTC,CATSDLTGENEQFF
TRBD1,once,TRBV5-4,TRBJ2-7,TGTGCCAGCAGCTGGACAGGGGGACACGAGCAGTACTTC,CASSWTGGHEQYF
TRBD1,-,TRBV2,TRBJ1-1,TGTGCCAGCATCTTGGAACAGGGGGCGCGTACTGAAGCTTTCTTT,CASILEQGARTEAFF
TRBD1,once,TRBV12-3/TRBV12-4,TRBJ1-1,TGTGCCAGCAGCATTGGACAGGGTGCGACTTTCTTT,CASSIGQGATFF
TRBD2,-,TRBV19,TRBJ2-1,TGTGCCAGTAGTAGACAGGGACTAGCGCCCGACAATGAGCAGTTCTTC,CASSRQGLAPDNEQFF
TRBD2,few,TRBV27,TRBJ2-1,TGTGCCAGCAGTCGTAGCGGGGGGGCGGGCAATGAGCAGTTCTTC,CASSRSGGAGNEQFF
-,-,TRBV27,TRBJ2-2,TGTGCCAGCAGTTTCTTCGGGACCGGGGAGCTGTTTTTT,CASSFFGTGELFF
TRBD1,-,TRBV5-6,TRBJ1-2,TGTGCCAGCAGCTCTATAGTTCAGGGGGCTAACTATGGCTACACCTTC,CASSSIVQGANYGYTF